This T cell receptor (beta chain) originates from a study of T cell responses to AZD1222 COVID-19 vaccine. This table comes from immunoSEQ multiplex PCR, and its TCRdb copy is limited to in-frame clones, with some not included. This table holds roughly 120,000 clones, 70% to 90% found once. Pooling covered second doses at about 4 or about 12 weeks. Germline CDR1 and CDR2: SEHNR and FQNEAQ (reference sequence). There are 16 residues in the CDR3. Trimming at V came to 5 bases and at J to 3 bases, leaving 7 bases not matched to a gene. This chain uses TRBV7-9 with TRBJ1-1; 12 bases align to TRBD1. Specimen: peripheral blood, collected 28 days after the second AZD1222 dose. The receptor was derived from an adult who received the AZD1222 COVID-19 vaccine. The DNA for the CDR3 is TGTGCCAGCAGCGCCTGGGACAGGGGGCAAGACACTGAAGCTTTCTTT. Residues: CASSAWDRGQDTEAFF.